The 7 T cell receptor beta chains reported below all come from one sample, sequenced in a study of shared clonotypes between healthy human individuals. The data were produced by immunoSEQ multiplex PCR, yet TCRdb's version contains in-frame clones alone and is incomplete. The table has roughly 2.2 million clones, 80% to 95% seen once. Source material: naive CD4+ T cells from PBMCs. Described subset: CD45RA+ positively selected. The receptors stem from a man in his late teens or twenties in good health. Some clones in this sample may be carry-over from other donors' samples.

The chain is built from TRBV28 and TRBJ2-7; TRBD2 matches at 9 bases. The CDR3 consists of 15 residues. Germline CDR1 MDHEN, CDR2 SYDVKM. J gave up 0 bases and V 4 bases, and 4 bases lay outside the gene matches. The CDR3 DNA is TGTGCCAGCAGTTCGTCTAGCGGGACCTCCTACGAGCAGTACTTC. The encoded protein is CASSSSSGTSYEQYF.

The chain carries TRBV28 and TRBJ1-5, with 7 bases identical to TRBD1. Germline V gives CDR1 MDHEN, CDR2 SYDVKM. The length of the CDR3 is 15 residues. V lost 7 bases and J lost 6; bases outside the gene matches: 12. CDR3: CASTGDRRVGQPQHF. The CDR3, as DNA: TGTGCCAGCACTGGGGACAGAAGGGTAGGTCAGCCCCAGCATTTT.

In the case of this clone: Distinct nucleotide sequences in the sample also encode this CDR3. This rearrangement joins TRBV7-2 to TRBJ1-1; D possibly corresponds to TRBD1 (6 bases). The V gene's germline CDR1 is SGHTA and CDR2 FQGNSA. V was cut by 3 bases and J by 5 bases, with 10 bases left in between. The CDR3 loop spans 13 amino acids. This chain's CDR3 is CASSFTGRTEAFF. DNA for the CDR3: TGTGCCAGCAGCTTTACAGGGAGGACTGAAGCTTTCTTT.

The genes are TRBV2 and TRBJ2-1; 12 nucleotides agree with TRBD2. Per the germline V gene, CDR1 is SNHLY and CDR2 is FYNNEI. Losses at the gene ends were 6 bases for V and 3 bases for J; bases not matched to a gene: 3. The CDR3 consists of 15 residues. The CDR3 region has the DNA TGTGCCAGCAGCTCGACTAGCGGGGGCTACAATGAGCAGTTCTTC. Residues: CASSSTSGGYNEQFF. The full variable domain, with the rest looked up from reference TRBV2 and TRBJ2-1, is EPEVTQTPSHQVTQMGQEVILRCVPISNHLYFYWYRQILGQKVEFLVSFYNNEISEKSEIFDDQFSVERPDGSNFTLKIRSTKLEDSAMYFCASSSTSGGYNEQFFGPGTRLTVL.

The chain recombines TRBV9 with TRBJ1-1, with a possible D match to TRBD1 (5 bases). Trimming left V 4 bases short and J 4 bases short, with 14 bases between. CDR3 length: 14 residues. Germline loops: CDR1 SGDLS, CDR2 YYNGEE. The CDR3 reads CASSLGRRGTEAFF. CDR3 nucleotide sequence: TGTGCCAGCAGCTTGGGCAGAAGGGGCACTGAAGCTTTCTTT.

A note on this clone: A junction end diverges from the germline sequence, so it may reflect a read error. V and J are TRBV29-1 and TRBJ2-7; TRBD2 is a possible D gene (6 bases). The germline CDR1 and CDR2 sequences are SQVTM and ANQGSEA. There are 11 residues in the CDR3. The CDR3 DNA is TGCAGCGCCGGGACTTCCTTCGAGCAGTACTTC. It is translated as CSAGTSFEQYF.

This rearrangement joins TRBV18 to TRBJ2-7, with D perhaps assigned TRBD1 or TRBD2 (5 bases each). The CDR3 sequence is 15 residues long. The V end lost 3 bases, the J end lost 7 bases, and 19 bases lay between the germline ends. Germline CDR1 and CDR2: KGHSH and LQKENI. CDR3 protein: CASSPSSTGPREQYF. The CDR3 bases are TGTGCCAGCTCACCCTCTAGCACAGGTCCTAGGGAGCAGTACTTC.